This TCR beta chain was retrieved from a study of metastatic and nonmetastatic thyroid tumors. Among the patients, none had received any treatment before thyroid surgery. This clone appeared a single time. TCRdb redid the clone calls on the PCR reads using MiXCR. The sample lists about 27,000 clones, around 15% seen once, with approximately 15% in the top ten. V trimming: 3 bases; J trimming: 3 bases; junction bases outside the gene matches: 6. Germline V lookup: CDR1 KGHSH, CDR2 LQKENI. The CDR3 contains 15 residues. The specimen was blood. The genes are TRBV18 and TRBJ2-3; 7 positions agree with TRBD2. This TCR was recovered from a male donor with papillary thyroid cancer or a benign thyroid nodule (not recorded which). Some clones in this sample may be carry-over from other donors' samples. The CDR3, as DNA: TGTGCCAGCTCACCGGGCGGGAGTGGGACAGATACGCAGTATTTT. This codes for CASSPGGSGTDTQYF.